This TCR beta chain was found in a study of cytomegalovirus exposure and HLA in healthy donors (dated by TCRdb to about 2017). With respect to the entire study: An earlier analysis of some 620 of the donors reported 250 to 300 Gb of sequence data and around 120 million unique TCR beta sequences obtained from some 200 million T cells. Roughly 5 DR-DQ haplotypes were handled as single units for association and clustering, since linkage in the cohort was strong. Typing coverage varied by locus: roughly 629-640 donors for A, B, C, DRB1 and DQB1; roughly 510 for DQA1; about 600 for DPA1; approximately 470 for DPB1. Using immunosequencing, the study profiled T cell repertoires from 500 to 800 subjects and related those repertoires to cytomegalovirus serostatus. A later genetic analysis used genome-wide SNP genotypes for 398 of the 666 donors, treating that subset as a discovery cohort. High-throughput TCR immunosequencing, statistical association of individual TCRs with disease status, and machine learning were combined to predict cytomegalovirus infection status. HLA typing included class I and class II loci at four-digit resolution. Donor age, sex, ethnicity and CMV serostatus were collected together with the repertoire data. The later analysis used no new phenotypic data to find candidate immune exposures, relying instead on TCR beta sequences and their occurrence across donors. To study patterns of TCR occurrence, a later analysis re-analyzed previously published TCR beta repertoires from 666 donors and added high-resolution HLA genotyping. Across 398 genotyped donors of the cohort, an average of roughly 200,000 unique TCR beta nucleotide sequences per donor were sequenced, and roughly 20% of those sequences were non-productive. All discovery cohort repertoires had been generated using a single sequencing platform. An early release covering over 500 HLA-typed donors comprised about 300 gigabases of sequencing data and around 80 million unique TCR sequences. The study aimed to test whether cataloging public T cell receptors could reveal signatures of past pathogen exposure. An earlier analysis of several hundred of the donors used high-throughput TCR beta sequencing to judge whether each TCR beta V gene segment behaved as functional or pseudogenic. Along with the roughly 710-subject first cohort, a separate validation cohort of over a hundred different subjects was used. Of the roughly 430 genotyped donors, about 80% fell in the genetic ancestry cluster associated with self-reported Caucasian donors.

The cohort comprised some 700 healthy bone marrow donors. All cohort members were sampled while nominally healthy, although unrecorded immune exposures were likely present. The donor tested CMV seropositive, placing the donor among the 290 or so seropositive members of the cohort. Each donor provided a peripheral blood sample, and peripheral blood mononuclear cells were used for TCR beta sequencing. Genomic DNA extraction from the blood cell samples was performed with the Qiagen DNeasy Blood Extraction Kit. Libraries were constructed by the immunoSEQ multiplex PCR assay. The multiplex PCR relied on a mix of 60 forward primers for TCR Vbeta segments and 13 reverse primers for TCR Jbeta segments. The CDR3 region of rearranged TCR beta genes was amplified from genomic DNA with a multiplex PCR assay. The amplified TCR beta libraries were sequenced on the Illumina HiSeq System as 87-base-pair reads. Processing in the source paper ran as follows. A later analysis counted tens of millions of unique TCR beta chains across the 500 to 850 repertoires, and roughly 11 million of these chains were shared by at least two donors. A nearest-neighbor algorithm error-corrected the raw reads and collapsed the reads into unique sequences, merging closely related sequences to remove PCR and sequencing errors. Alignment of CDR3 sequences to IMGT reference sequences was used to assign V, D and J gene segments. For a sequence to be retained, a match of at least six nucleotides was required to both a V gene segment and a J gene segment. A rearrangement counted as productive if the CDR3 had no stop codons and remained in frame with V and J, and every other rearrangement counted as non-productive. Following IMGT convention, CDR3 was defined as the stretch from the second conserved V-encoded cysteine up to the conserved J-encoded phenylalanine. The earlier analysis of about 590 of the donors excluded sequences that lacked an unambiguous match to a single V gene segment. In an earlier analysis of some 590 of the donors, a V segment was called functional when productive rearrangements were above 56.7%, and segregating when the standard deviation between donors exceeded 5%. A statistical classification framework was built for diagnosing cytomegalovirus status from the catalog of TCR beta chain sequences. A later analysis assigned V and J genes by comparing TCR nucleotide sequences with IMGT/GENE-DB human TR gene sequences. A later analysis assigned CDR3 sequences and most-parsimonious VDJ recombination scenarios with the TCRdist pipeline. In a later analysis, every TCR beta chain was defined by the combination of its CDR3 amino acid sequence and its V-gene family, and reads without a unique V-gene family were dropped. To address suspected cross-contamination and a sequencing artifact, a later analysis removed under 600 highly shared, low-generation-probability nucleotide sequences. In a later analysis, a clonal expansion index for each public chain was calculated from normalized within-repertoire ranks of inferred template counts. A later analysis computed generation probabilities with a VDJ recombination model fitted to out-of-frame rearrangements, and checked the results against IGoR. In a later analysis, TCR-TCR, TCR-HLA and TCR-CMV co-occurrence was scored with hypergeometric tests, and a repertoire-size bias correction was applied to TCR pairs. To estimate false discovery rates, a later analysis permuted the HLA or CMV assignments 20 times. In a later analysis, co-occurring TCRs were grouped using DBSCAN, and TCRdist sequence similarity was added for clustering within HLA-allele-positive subsets. Co-occurrence clustering excluded repertoires with fewer than 30,000 or more than 120,000 public chains, plus five with anomalous nucleotide sharing. Held by TCRdb, this immuneACCESS table contains in-frame sequences only and omits some clones. Under half of the omission traces to an unresolved V gene where checked; the cause of the rest is unknown. Clone size and V and J calls were adopted from that table, with D and trimming inferred from the DNA. This sample is represented by 90,000 to 100,000 clones; less than 9.5% of them were singletons. The ten largest make up just over 5% of the sample.

The CDR3 holds 14 amino acids from the cysteine to the phenylalanine. Left in the record is the CDR3 DNA by itself, 42 bases read in frame from the first base. The germline V gene sets CDR1 to SGHVS and CDR2 to FQNEAQ. Between the V and J ends, shortened by 2 bases and 4 bases respectively, the junction contains 9 bases. On this clone: Its antigen is still unknown. Per-base quality was not reported, and no clone a single base away is much larger than it.

Study-level results and caveats: At a false discovery rate of 0.05, a later analysis linked 16,951 TCR beta sequences to specific HLA alleles. A later analysis reported that several top co-occurrence clusters appeared linked to parvovirus B19, influenza, CMV and Epstein-Barr virus. The classifier was reported to diagnose cytomegalovirus status with high specificity and sensitivity in both the original cohort and the validation cohort. A later analysis found that HLA-associated TCR beta chains were more clonally expanded and had lower generation probabilities than equally common non-associated chains. It was suggested by the authors that the approach could potentially be generalized to other disease states and immunological phenotypes. Presence/absence analyses assumed roughly uniform sequencing depth across donors, an assumption that may not hold. Most CMV-associated TCR beta chains appeared to be HLA-restricted in a later analysis, and the HLA associations seemed to be driven largely by CMV exposure. A further reported finding was that TCR beta sequences accurately predicted the HLA-A and HLA-B alleles for most subjects in the first cohort. Only TCR beta chains were sequenced in this cohort, and the absence of alpha or paired-chain data limited detectable features. When HLA alleles, especially DR and DQ, strongly co-occurred, TCR associations were difficult to assign to individual alleles. Correlated functional status among segregating V segments might reflect linkage disequilibrium, but an unknown experimental factor could not be ruled out. Around 16 rarely observed V segments, including chromosome 9 orphons, were excluded from the earlier analysis of about 610 of the donors because counts were too low. According to a later analysis, TCR association rates differed among HLA loci, with DRB1 alleles showing the most associated TCRs and HLA-C alleles showing the fewest. The sequencing pipeline was judged likely to have produced a cluster of highly shared sequence variants as a technical artifact. A few of the identified cytomegalovirus-associated TCR beta chains were confirmed in vitro to be specific for cytomegalovirus antigens. The only immune exposure information available for the cohort was CMV serostatus. An association between a missense DCLRE1C variant and V-gene and J-gene trimming of TCR beta chains was found in a later genetic analysis and replicated in an independent cohort. In an earlier analysis of some 500 of the donors, most TCR beta V segments appeared in productive rearrangements about 90% or about 30% of the time, broadly matching IMGT annotations. The 87-base-pair reads could not distinguish some IMGT-functional V segments, including TRBV6-2 and TRBV6-3, so those segments were excluded. Compared with the 666-donor mean, donors in an Asian-associated ancestry cluster had fewer N-insertions in productive TCRs, according to a later genetic analysis. Most TCR sequences were seen in very few donors, while some public TCRs were found in many individuals. Because some donors lacked HLA typing at each locus, the association tests relied only on the typed subset. The study gave a list of under 200 TCR beta chains associated with cytomegalovirus.

In this chain, TRBV7-8 is recombined with TRBJ1-3; a weak D assignment points to TRBD1 (6 bases agree). The sample consisted of PBMCs. The origin of this receptor is a man aged 45-60 years in good health and CMV-seropositive. In nucleotide form, the sequence is TGTGCCAGCAGCTTACGGGGGGGCGGAAACACCATATATTTT. This translates into CASSLRGGGNTIYF.